Listed below are T cell receptor beta chains from one sample, sequenced in a study of blood T cell repertoires in COVID-19. Profiling relied on immunoSEQ multiplex PCR, and the TCRdb table lists in-frame clones only, not all of them. The sample carries 140,000 to 150,000 clones, roughly 91% recorded once. Sample: peripheral blood. Source of these receptors: a man between 60 and 70 years old with active or convalescent COVID-19. Each CDR3 is given with its conserved first and last residue. Fields, in order: J gene, D gene, clone size, V gene, CDR3 DNA, CDR3 protein. A D gene is named only where the DNA matches it firmly. For some rows the clone size is stated as once, few or many, or as a class when expanded; others skip it.

TRBJ2-7 | TRBD2 | many | TRBV6-1 | TGTGCCAGCAGTGAACTAGCGGGGGATAGCTCCTACGAGCAGTACTTC | CASSELAGDSSYEQYF
TRBJ2-7 | - | - | TRBV10-3 | TGTGCCATCAGTGACAGTTTGGCTAGCTACGAGCAGTACTTC | CAISDSLASYEQYF
TRBJ2-7 | - | - | TRBV11-2 | TGTGCCAGCAGCCCCCGAGAAGGGAGAACCTACGAGCAGTACTTC | CASSPREGRTYEQYF
TRBJ2-5 | TRBD2 | once | TRBV24-1 | TGTGCCACCAGTGATACGAGGGCTAGCGGGAGGGGTGGAGAGACCCAGTACTTC | CATSDTRASGRGGETQYF
TRBJ2-1 | - | once | TRBV30 | TGTGCCTGGATGGGCGGACAGAACTCCTACAATGAGCAGTTCTTC | CAWMGGQNSYNEQFF
TRBJ2-1 | TRBD2 | - | TRBV25-1 | TGTGCCAGCAGTGCAGCGGGAGACTACAATGAGCAGTTCTTC | CASSAAGDYNEQFF
TRBJ2-5 | TRBD2 | - | TRBV5-8 | TGTGCCAGCTCCCTTCATCCTGCGGGGGGGAGCCAAGAGACCCAGTACTTC | CASSLHPAGGSQETQYF
TRBJ1-3 | - | - | TRBV9 | TGTGCCAGCAGCGCCCTGACGGGAATCTCTGGAAACACCATATATTTT | CASSALTGISGNTIYF
TRBJ1-1 | TRBD1 | - | TRBV19 | TGTGCCAGTAGTGTCAGGGGGCTGGCTGAAGCTTTCTTT | CASSVRGLAEAFF
TRBJ2-5 | TRBD1 | - | TRBV19 | TGTGCCAGTAGTAGACGGACAGGGTACCAAGAGACCCAGTACTTC | CASSRRTGYQETQYF
TRBJ1-2 | - | - | TRBV19 | TGTGCCAGTAGTATAGAGCATCCGCGCGGGGGCTACACCTTC | CASSIEHPRGGYTF
TRBJ2-3 | TRBD2 | - | TRBV10-3 | TGTGCCATCAGGGGGGGGTTCCTAGCGGGCAGCACAGATACGCAGTATTTT | CAIRGGFLAGSTDTQYF
TRBJ1-5 | TRBD1 | - | TRBV6-4 | TGTGCCAGAAAGGGGGCTGTGAACAATCAGCCCCAGCATTTT | CARKGAVNNQPQHF
TRBJ1-2 | - | - | TRBV30 | TGTGCCCAGGGTTTTGACTATGGCTACACCTTC | CAQGFDYGYTF
TRBJ2-3 | - | - | TRBV11-2 | TGTGCCAGCAGCTTAGGGCTAGCGACCACAGATACGCAGTATTTT | CASSLGLATTDTQYF
TRBJ2-3 | - | once | TRBV4-3 | TGCGCCAGCAGCCAAGATCGGCAGGGGAGTGGAGGAGATACGCAGTATTTT | CASSQDRQGSGGDTQYF
TRBJ2-7 | - | - | TRBV11-2 | TGTGCCAGCAGCTTCGTCTACTCCTACGAGCAGTACTTC | CASSFVYSYEQYF
TRBJ1-1 | TRBD1 | - | TRBV18 | TGTGCCAGCTTTGGGGACAGGGTGAACACTGAAGCTTTCTTT | CASFGDRVNTEAFF
TRBJ1-1 | - | - | TRBV20-1 | TGCAGTGCCTTCGGGGAGACTGAAGCTTTCTTT | CSAFGETEAFF
TRBJ2-1 | - | - | TRBV19 | TGTGCCAGCCCACCTTCATCGCCAGGGAATGAGCAGTTCTTC | CASPPSSPGNEQFF
TRBJ1-4 | TRBD1 | - | TRBV30 | TGTGCCTGGTCCCGTGAGGGGGCCCCTTTTGTGGGGGAAAAACTGTTTTTT | CAWSREGAPFVGEKLFF
TRBJ2-1 | TRBD2 | - | TRBV28 | TGTGCCAGCAGTTTCCGTGGGGGGCTAGCGGGAATTAACTATGAGCAGTTCTTC | CASSFRGGLAGINYEQFF
TRBJ2-1 | TRBD2 | - | TRBV4-3 | TGCGCCAGCAGCCAAGATCAGCCGGTAGCGGGGCGTTACAATGAGCAGTTCTTC | CASSQDQPVAGRYNEQFF
TRBJ2-1 | TRBD2 | once | TRBV3-1/TRBV3-2 | TGTGCCAGCAGCCAAAACGGGGGGGATGAGCAGTTCTTC | CASSQNGGDEQFF
TRBJ1-4 | - | - | TRBV3-1/TRBV3-2 | TGTGCCAGCAGCCCAAGGGGGACTAATGAAAAACTGTTTTTT | CASSPRGTNEKLFF
TRBJ2-3 | TRBD2 | - | TRBV5-4 | TGTGCCAGCAGCTTTAGCGGGAGGGCGCCAGATACGCAGTATTTT | CASSFSGRAPDTQYF
TRBJ1-1 | TRBD1 | - | TRBV18 | TGTGCCAGCTCACCGTACACAGGGGTTAACACTGAAGCTTTCTTT | CASSPYTGVNTEAFF
TRBJ2-7 | TRBD2 | - | TRBV6-5 | TGTGCCAGCAGTTACGCCTCCCTAGCGGGAGGGGACGAGCAGTACTTC | CASSYASLAGGDEQYF
TRBJ2-3 | TRBD1 | - | TRBV28 | TGTGCCAGCGCGACAGGGGAGAACACAGATACGCAGTATTTT | CASATGENTDTQYF
TRBJ2-2 | - | - | TRBV6-5 | TGTGCCAGCAGTTACCCAGGTGGTTCCACCGGGGAGCTGTTTTTT | CASSYPGGSTGELFF
TRBJ2-7 | - | - | TRBV3-1/TRBV3-2 | TGTGCCAGCAGCCAAGGACAGTCCGAGCAGTACTTC | CASSQGQSEQYF
TRBJ1-4 | - | - | TRBV27 | TGTGCCAGCCGTTCCCTTCATTGGGAGGCAACTAATGAAAAACTGTTTTTT | CASRSLHWEATNEKLFF
TRBJ1-5 | - | - | TRBV19 | TGTGCCAGTAGTATCATGGCAGGCAATCAGCCCCAGCATTTT | CASSIMAGNQPQHF
TRBJ1-5 | - | - | TRBV29-1 | TGCAGCGTTGTTTCAGGGAACCAGCCCCAGCATTTT | CSVVSGNQPQHF
TRBJ1-6 | - | - | TRBV30 | TGTGCCTGGAATAAGGGGGAGGGTTCACCCCTCCACTTT | CAWNKGEGSPLHF
TRBJ2-1 | TRBD1 | - | TRBV24-1 | TGTGTCACAGGGGTGGGCAATGAGCAGTTCTTC | CVTGVGNEQFF
TRBJ2-2 | - | - | TRBV18 | TGTGCCAGCTCACCACCGATGCGGCCCGGGGAGCTGTTTTTT | CASSPPMRPGELFF
TRBJ2-1 | - | - | TRBV28 | TGTGCCAGCAGTTTAGCGGGTCCCGTGGGTAATGAGCAGTTCTTC | CASSLAGPVGNEQFF
TRBJ2-1 | TRBD2 | - | TRBV19 | TGTGCCAGTAGCTGGACTAGCGGGGAACCCTACAATGAGCAGTTCTTC | CASSWTSGEPYNEQFF
TRBJ2-1 | TRBD2 | - | TRBV19 | TGTGCCAGTAGTATAATGGCAGCGGGAGTGAGGAATGAGCAGTTCTTC | CASSIMAAGVRNEQFF
TRBJ2-5 | TRBD1 | - | TRBV7-2 | TGTGCCAGCAGCTTAGGCGGTTCAGGGGGGACCCAGTACTTC | CASSLGGSGGTQYF
TRBJ1-4 | - | few | TRBV6-5 | TGTGCCAGCAGGAGCCAGCGGGGTAATGAAAAACTGTTTTTT | CASRSQRGNEKLFF
TRBJ1-1 | - | - | TRBV5-1 | TGCGCCAGCAGCTTGGAGTCCCCAGGGAACACTGAAGCTTTCTTT | CASSLESPGNTEAFF
TRBJ2-2 | TRBD2 | once | TRBV6-2/TRBV6-3 | TGTGCCAGCAGTTACTTAAGCGGGAGAGGGGAGCTGTTTTTT | CASSYLSGRGELFF
TRBJ1-5 | TRBD1 | once | TRBV18 | TGTGCCAGCTCACCCACAGGGGATAGCAATCAGCCCCAGCATTTT | CASSPTGDSNQPQHF
TRBJ2-3 | - | - | TRBV15 | TGTGCCACCAGCAAACTCCCTAGCACAGATACGCAGTATTTT | CATSKLPSTDTQYF
TRBJ1-2 | TRBD1 | - | TRBV4-1 | TGCGCCAGCAGCCAAGAGGGCAGGGGGTATGGCTACACCTTC | CASSQEGRGYGYTF
TRBJ2-6 | - | once | TRBV6-2/TRBV6-3 | TGTGCCAGCAGTTACCCCAGGGGAACTGGGGCCAACGTCCTGACTTTC | CASSYPRGTGANVLTF
TRBJ1-1 | - | - | TRBV3-1/TRBV3-2 | TGTGCCAGCAGCTTTGCCGGAGGTGATGAAGCTTTCTTT | CASSFAGGDEAFF
TRBJ2-1 | TRBD2 | - | TRBV28 | TGTGCCAGCAGTTCCCATAGCGGGAGGGCTTACAATGAGCAGTTCTTC | CASSSHSGRAYNEQFF